The rows below give T cell receptor beta chains drawn from one sample of a study of PD-1 blockade in mismatch repair-deficient tumors. Assay: immunoSEQ multiplex PCR; the TCRdb copy retains only in-frame clones and omits some. Among roughly 53,000 clones listed, around 80% were seen once. Sequencing used peripheral blood, obtained 4 weeks after starting pembrolizumab. Receptors were obtained from an adult with mismatch repair-deficient cancer. Both conserved end residues are part of each CDR3. The order of the fields is CDR3 protein, J gene, V gene, CDR3 length.

CDR3aa: CASSYGSAFF
j_gene: TRBJ1-1
v_gene: TRBV28
len: 10

CDR3aa: CASAPATSGYNEQFF
j_gene: TRBJ2-1
v_gene: TRBV4-3
len: 15

CDR3aa: CASTDPTAEAFF
j_gene: TRBJ1-1
v_gene: TRBV6-5
len: 12

CDR3aa: CASSYSGQGYGYTF
j_gene: TRBJ1-2
v_gene: TRBV6-5
len: 14

CDR3aa: CASSVVERSTDTQYF
j_gene: TRBJ2-3
v_gene: TRBV9
len: 15

CDR3aa: CASTLRLAGGRLETQYF
j_gene: TRBJ2-5
v_gene: TRBV19
len: 17

CDR3aa: CASKNYEQYF
j_gene: TRBJ2-7
v_gene: TRBV6-6
len: 10

CDR3aa: CASSLSSRRDTEAFF
j_gene: TRBJ1-1
v_gene: TRBV27
len: 15

CDR3aa: CASSSGLAGGPGAKNIQYF
j_gene: TRBJ2-4
v_gene: TRBV5-4
len: 19

CDR3aa: CASSQDDVGGWGNQPQHF
j_gene: TRBJ1-5
v_gene: TRBV4-2
len: 18

CDR3aa: CASSILRKNTEAFF
j_gene: TRBJ1-1
v_gene: TRBV19
len: 14

CDR3aa: CASSLSDSNQPQHF
j_gene: TRBJ1-5
v_gene: TRBV11-2
len: 14

CDR3aa: CASSGLAGAYNEQFF
j_gene: TRBJ2-1
v_gene: TRBV6-1
len: 15

CDR3aa: CASSWDGSSYEQYF
j_gene: TRBJ2-7
v_gene: TRBV7-2
len: 14

CDR3aa: CASSPGTSGRTDTQYF
j_gene: TRBJ2-3
v_gene: TRBV11-2
len: 16

CDR3aa: CASSPQGMGEAFF
j_gene: TRBJ1-1
v_gene: TRBV7-3
len: 13

CDR3aa: CASSLSTFSYEQYF
j_gene: TRBJ2-7
v_gene: TRBV27
len: 14

CDR3aa: CASSRWGRESSYEQYF
j_gene: TRBJ2-7
v_gene: TRBV7-8
len: 16

CDR3aa: CASSSGGAAKGYGYTF
j_gene: TRBJ1-2
v_gene: TRBV9
len: 16

CDR3aa: CASSIDPDRGPQLSSGNTIYF
j_gene: TRBJ1-3
v_gene: TRBV19
len: 21

CDR3aa: CASSIQGAREKLFF
j_gene: TRBJ1-4
v_gene: TRBV19
len: 14

CDR3aa: CASSLNGGQLNTEAFF
j_gene: TRBJ1-1
v_gene: TRBV7-3
len: 16

CDR3aa: CASSQQGGADTQYF
j_gene: TRBJ2-3
v_gene: TRBV4-3
len: 14

CDR3aa: CASSPLRGLGTNEKLFF
j_gene: TRBJ1-4
v_gene: TRBV18
len: 17

CDR3aa: CASSSQGGVSGELFF
j_gene: TRBJ2-2
v_gene: TRBV5-4
len: 15

CDR3aa: CATAQGASYEQYF
j_gene: TRBJ2-7
v_gene: TRBV7-8
len: 13

CDR3aa: CASSLTGYTSTDTQYF
j_gene: TRBJ2-3
v_gene: TRBV5-4
len: 16

CDR3aa: CASSLARDGSYEQYF
j_gene: TRBJ2-7
v_gene: TRBV5-1
len: 15

CDR3aa: CASSEGGGQTYEQYF
j_gene: TRBJ2-7
v_gene: TRBV19
len: 15

CDR3aa: CASTLSVLTYEQYF
j_gene: TRBJ2-7
v_gene: TRBV11-2
len: 14

CDR3aa: CASSKGLAGGTGELFF
j_gene: TRBJ2-2
v_gene: TRBV5-1
len: 16

CDR3aa: CASSQISRLAGGPRSTGELFF
j_gene: TRBJ2-2
v_gene: TRBV7-6
len: 21

CDR3aa: CASSEAFPSQPQHF
j_gene: TRBJ1-5
v_gene: TRBV6-1
len: 14

CDR3aa: CASSLAGLDYEQYF
j_gene: TRBJ2-7
v_gene: TRBV6-1
len: 14

CDR3aa: CASSGGGRTGNTIYF
j_gene: TRBJ1-3
v_gene: TRBV9
len: 15

CDR3aa: CASSLTREETQYF
j_gene: TRBJ2-5
v_gene: TRBV7-3
len: 13

CDR3aa: CASSIASGSAYEQYF
j_gene: TRBJ2-7
v_gene: TRBV19
len: 15

CDR3aa: CASSAWEGRGSDEQFF
j_gene: TRBJ2-1
v_gene: TRBV2
len: 16

CDR3aa: CASSWGGVWEESSYNEQFF
j_gene: TRBJ2-1
v_gene: TRBV5-6
len: 19

CDR3aa: CASSVALSSYNEQFF
j_gene: TRBJ2-1
v_gene: TRBV25-1
len: 15

CDR3aa: CATSFGGQNGYTF
j_gene: TRBJ1-2
v_gene: TRBV2
len: 13

CDR3aa: CASSSQTPRGTDTQYF
j_gene: TRBJ2-3
v_gene: TRBV7-6
len: 16

CDR3aa: CASSDNYEQYF
j_gene: TRBJ2-7
v_gene: TRBV10-3
len: 11

CDR3aa: CASSLWLAGGQTQYF
j_gene: TRBJ2-5
v_gene: TRBV5-6
len: 15

CDR3aa: CASRRVQGFEVDTEAFF
j_gene: TRBJ1-1
v_gene: TRBV28
len: 17

CDR3aa: CASSLLAGYTDTQYF
j_gene: TRBJ2-3
v_gene: TRBV7-6
len: 15

CDR3aa: CASKVGYAYNEQFF
j_gene: TRBJ2-1
v_gene: TRBV19
len: 14

CDR3aa: CASSPWTSGSSYNEQFF
j_gene: TRBJ2-1
v_gene: TRBV5-1
len: 17

CDR3aa: CSVEKGGGAGEKLFF
j_gene: TRBJ1-4
v_gene: TRBV29-1
len: 15

CDR3aa: CASSLNVGGVDTEAFF
j_gene: TRBJ1-1
v_gene: TRBV21-1
len: 16

CDR3aa: CASMRGSGNTIYF
j_gene: TRBJ1-3
v_gene: TRBV2
len: 13